A selection of T cell receptor beta chains follows, all from one sample in a study of vaccination and CD4 T cells after COVID-19. TCRdb used MiXCR to reprocess the PCR reads, holding one entry per CDR3 protein. This sample yields more than 35,000 distinct CDR3 sequences, of which more than 30% are seen a single time; 4.5% to 7% belongs to the top ten. The sample here was CD4+ T cells from blood, taken about 7 months after SARS-CoV-2 vaccination. The receptors shown here come from a human donor who had recovered from COVID-19. CDR3s include the opening cysteine and the closing phenylalanine or tryptophan. A D gene is named only where the DNA matches it firmly. Rows may omit the clone size; those that give it use once, few, many or a size class.

v_gene,d_gene,j_gene,abundance,CDR3nt,CDR3aa
TRBV6-1,TRBD1,TRBJ1-1,.,TGTGCCAGCAGTGAGGGCAGGGGGACTGAAGCTTTCTTT,CASSEGRGTEAFF
TRBV20-1,TRBD2,TRBJ2-1,.,TGCAGTGCTAGAGGAGTCCTAGCGGGAGCCTACAATGAGCAGTTCTTC,CSARGVLAGAYNEQFF
TRBV19,.,TRBJ2-7,few,TGTGCCAGTAGGACCCTGCATGAGCGGAGCTACGAGCAGTACTTC,CASRTLHERSYEQYF
TRBV7-9,TRBD1,TRBJ1-4,.,TGTGCCAGCAGCCTCGGACAGGGCTTTGAAAAACTGTTTTTT,CASSLGQGFEKLFF
TRBV20-1,TRBD1,TRBJ1-2,.,TGCAGTGCTAGGGATTCTACAGGGGGCGGCGGCTACACCTTC,CSARDSTGGGGYTF
TRBV7-2,.,TRBJ2-1,few,TGTGCCAGCAGCTTAGCGCGAAACGCGTACAATGAGCAGTTCTTC,CASSLARNAYNEQFF
TRBV7-2,TRBD2,TRBJ2-3,.,TGTGCCAGCAGCTCCATAGCGGGAGGGCTGCCTGGTACGCAGTATTTT,CASSSIAGGLPGTQYF
TRBV20-1,.,TRBJ2-7,.,TGCAGTCAGAAAGGGGGAGACTACGAGCAGTACTTC,CSQKGGDYEQYF
TRBV6-1,.,TRBJ1-1,.,TGTGCCAGCAGTGAACGGGGGGGCAACACTGAAGCTTTCTTT,CASSERGGNTEAFF
TRBV28,TRBD1,TRBJ1-2,.,TGTGCCAGCAGTCCCGGGACAGGGGGTGGCTACACCTTC,CASSPGTGGGYTF
TRBV28,TRBD1,TRBJ2-1,.,TGTGCCAGCACCCCGGGACAGCTCTACAATGAGCAGTTCTTC,CASTPGQLYNEQFF
TRBV6-5,.,TRBJ2-7,.,TGTGCCAGCAGTTACGGCTCTCCTTATTCCTACGAGCAGTACTTC,CASSYGSPYSYEQYF
TRBV20-1,TRBD2,TRBJ2-3,few,TGCAGTGCGGCCGGGACTAGTGACACAGATACGCAGTATTTT,CSAAGTSDTDTQYF
TRBV11-1,.,TRBJ2-7,.,TGTGCCAGCAGCTTGCCGGGTATCTACGAGCAGTACTTC,CASSLPGIYEQYF
TRBV7-9,TRBD2,TRBJ2-1,.,TGTGCCAGCAGCCCAAATTTAGCGGGAGTTAACGATGAGCAGTTCTTC,CASSPNLAGVNDEQFF
TRBV20-1,.,TRBJ2-3,.,TGCAGTGCTAGAGAAGTCGAGGTCACAGATACGCAGTATTTT,CSAREVEVTDTQYF
TRBV14,TRBD2,TRBJ2-7,.,TGTGCCAGCAGCCAACGACGACTAGCCCTATCCTACGAGCAGTACTTC,CASSQRRLALSYEQYF
TRBV6-5,.,TRBJ2-2,.,TGTGCCAGCAGTTACCCTAACACCGGGGAGCTGTTTTTT,CASSYPNTGELFF
TRBV6-5,.,TRBJ2-1,.,TGTGCCAGCAGTCATTCGATCCCTGAGCAGTTCTTC,CASSHSIPEQFF
TRBV7-2,.,TRBJ1-5,once,TGTGCCAGCAGCTTAGGAGTCGTTAGGGCAGGGTTTAATCAGCCCCAGCATTTT,CASSLGVVRAGFNQPQHF
TRBV7-2,.,TRBJ2-1,few,TGTGCCAGCAGCTCGTCCAAGGGGGGTGAGCAGTTCTTC,CASSSSKGGEQFF
TRBV28,TRBD2,TRBJ2-1,.,TGTGCCAGCAGTCCTCTTTCGAGGGCTAGCGGGAGGGTTGAGCAGTTCTTC,CASSPLSRASGRVEQFF
TRBV10-3,TRBD1,TRBJ1-2,.,TGTGCCATCGGGACAGGGACTGGCTACACCTTC,CAIGTGTGYTF
TRBV28,.,TRBJ1-5,.,TGTGCCAGCAGTTTATTGGGGCAGCCCGGAGAGACCCAGCATTTT,CASSLLGQPGETQHF
TRBV28,.,TRBJ1-1,few,TGTGCCAGCAGTTTGGGAGGTGGAGGGCCAGAAGCTTTCTTT,CASSLGGGGPEAFF
TRBV15,.,TRBJ1-5,few,TGTGCCACCAGCAGAGTTCGGAATCAGCCCCAGCATTTT,CATSRVRNQPQHF
TRBV29-1,.,TRBJ2-3,.,TGCAGCGTGCGAGGGATTAGGGGGACACATACGCAGTATTTT,CSVRGIRGTHTQYF
TRBV7-2,TRBD2,TRBJ2-1,few,TGTGCCAGCAGCCCAGGGCGACTAGCGGGACTCAATGAGCAGTTCTTC,CASSPGRLAGLNEQFF
TRBV6-5,.,TRBJ2-7,.,TGTGCCAGCAGTTACCAGGGGTCGCGGTACTTC,CASSYQGSRYF